The 30 T cell receptor beta chains given below trace back to one sample, sequenced in a study of T cell repertoires in cytomegalovirus infection. In TCRdb, the reads were re-called with MiXCR into one record per CDR3 protein. This sample has hundreds of thousands of distinct CDR3 sequences; around 29% occur once, and the top ten carry 15% to 20%. Antigens for these TCRs are unknown. Material: cultured PBMCs, obtained from culture after CMV antigen stimulation. These receptors originate from a human donor in good health (CMV status not recorded). Some clones in this sample may be carry-over from other donors' samples.

This clonotype was seen repeatedly, ten times or more. The V gene is TRBV19, the J gene TRBJ1-5; the match to TRBD1 covers 11 bases. Trimming took 2 bases from V and 4 from J; bases not matched to a gene: 13. Germline values: CDR1 LNHDA, CDR2 SQIVND (reference sequence). There are 19 residues in the CDR3. In nucleotides, the CDR3 is TGTGCCAGTAGTATACATCCCGGACAGGGGGCGGTAGGGAATCAGCCCCAGCATTTT. Translated, it gives CASSIHPGQGAVGNQPQHF.

This clonotype was seen repeatedly, ten times or more. This rearrangement joins TRBV7-3 to TRBJ2-1; D unresolved. Germline CDR1 is SGHTA and CDR2 is FQGTGA. CDR3 length: 13 amino acids. Trimming left V 5 bases short and J 0 bases short, with 5 bases between. CDR3 loop: CASSPSSYNEQFF. DNA of the CDR3: TGTGCCAGCAGCCCCAGCTCCTACAATGAGCAGTTCTTC.

This clonotype was counted between two and nine times. V and J are TRBV6-2 or TRBV6-3 and TRBJ1-1; tentatively, D is TRBD1 (5 bases). The CDR3 runs to 18 residues. Germline V gene lookup returns CDR1 MNHEY and CDR2 SVGEGT. Trimming left V 5 bases short and J 1 base short, with 23 bases between. CDR3 sequence: CASSLVRPGGGPNTEAFF. Here the CDR3 DNA reads TGTGCCAGCAGTCTAGTGCGCCCTGGGGGAGGGCCGAACACTGAAGCTTTCTTT.

The chain employs TRBV11-2 and TRBJ2-7; D call uncertain. With 1 base removed from V and 0 bases from J, the gap between germline ends came to 16 bases. The germline CDR1 and CDR2 sequences are SGHAT and FQNNGV. There are 17 residues in the CDR3. In DNA, the CDR3 is TGTGCCAGCAGCTTAGTCGGGTGGGCTCAGAGCTCCTACGAGCAGTACTTC. This codes for CASSLVGWAQSSYEQYF. Variable domain in full (rest from reference TRBV11-2 and TRBJ2-7): EAGVAQSPRYKIIEKRQSVAFWCNPISGHATLYWYQQILGQGPKLLIQFQNNGVVDDSQLPKDRFSAERLKGVDSTLKIQPAKLEDSAVYLCASSLVGWAQSSYEQYFGPGTRLTVT.

V gene TRBV5-1 combines with J gene TRBJ1-6, with D possibly matching TRBD1 (6 bases). V was trimmed by 0 bases and J by 8 bases, leaving 12 bases between them. Germline CDR1 SGHRS, CDR2 YFSETQ. The CDR3 contains 15 residues. The CDR3 sequence is CASSLAGQGYSPLHF. DNA of the CDR3: TGCGCCAGCAGCTTGGCCGGGCAGGGGTATTCACCCCTCCACTTT.

This clonotype was counted only a few times. This sequence joins TRBV3-1 and TRBJ1-1; D gene ambiguous. The CDR3 runs 11 residues. Deletions cut 5 bases from V and 7 bases from J, with 8 bases between. Per the germline V gene, CDR1 is LGHDT and CDR2 is YNNKEL (reference sequence). The CDR3 loop is CASSVRNEAFF. The CDR3 region has the DNA TGTGCCAGCAGCGTACGTAATGAAGCTTTCTTT.

This clonotype was counted only a few times. The CDR3 DNA reads as TGTGCCAGTAAGAGGGCGGATAATTCACCCCTCCACTTT. This codes for CASKRADNSPLHF. The chain has TRBV3-1 and TRBJ1-6; D remains ambiguous. The CDR3 is made up of 13 amino acids. Germline CDR1 LGHDT, CDR2 YNNKEL (reference sequence). Trimming stripped 9 bases from V and 5 bases from J, with 11 bases between.

This clonotype was counted a few times. The chain has TRBV6-1 and TRBJ2-3; D might be TRBD1 (6 bases). The CDR3 spans 12 residues. Germline loops: CDR1 MNHNS, CDR2 SASEGT. Deletions cut 10 bases from V and 4 bases from J, with 12 bases between. CDR3 sequence (DNA): TGTGCCACCCTAGGACAGCCAGATACGCAGTATTTT. Translating gives CATLGQPDTQYF.

A few counts support this clonotype. The rearrangement uses TRBV6-6 and TRBJ2-3; the D is unclear. The CDR3 consists of 18 residues. The V end lost 7 bases, the J end lost 0 bases, and 23 bases lay between the germline ends. CDR1 MNHNY and CDR2 SVGAGI come from the germline V gene (reference sequence). In DNA, the CDR3 is TGTGCCAGCACCCTATACCGCTCGGCAGTCTCTAGCACAGATACGCAGTATTTT. Translating it yields CASTLYRSAVSSTDTQYF.

This sequence joins TRBV5-1 and TRBJ2-5; a possible D gene is TRBD1 (5 bases). Between the trimmed V and J ends, which lost 2 bases and 5 bases, there was a span of 13 bases. The germline gives CDR1 SGHRS, CDR2 YFSETQ. The CDR3 spans 14 residues. CDR3 sequence: CASSFRGPQETQYF. The CDR3 bases are TGCGCCAGCAGCTTTAGGGGCCCGCAGGAGACCCAGTACTTC.

The chain carries TRBV24-1 and TRBJ2-1; D is unclear. CDR1 is KGHDR, CDR2 SFDVKD, per germline. V shed 3 bases and J shed 8 bases, with 10 bases lying between them. The CDR3 totals 13 residues. CDR3 sequence (DNA): TGTGCCACCAGTGATCCCTCCCGGGATGAGCAGTTCTTC. It specifies CATSDPSRDEQFF.

This clonotype occurred a few times. The chain combines TRBV11-2 with TRBJ1-1; D is uncertain. CDR3 size: 12 residues. The germline gives CDR1 SGHAT, CDR2 FQNNGV. With 3 bases removed from V and 2 bases from J, the gap between germline ends came to 4 bases. The CDR3 sequence: CASSFINTEAFF. The DNA of the CDR3 is TGTGCCAGCAGCTTTATAAACACTGAAGCTTTCTTT. Combining the CDR3 with reference TRBV11-2 and TRBJ1-1 gives the whole variable domain EAGVAQSPRYKIIEKRQSVAFWCNPISGHATLYWYQQILGQGPKLLIQFQNNGVVDDSQLPKDRFSAERLKGVDSTLKIQPAKLEDSAVYLCASSFINTEAFFGQGTRLTVV.

This clonotype has a handful of counts. The V and J genes are TRBV5-1 and TRBJ1-5; perhaps TRBD1 as D (6 bases). Germline-derived CDR1 and CDR2 are SGHRS and YFSETQ. Trimming took off 3 bases at V and 0 bases at J, with 13 bases between the two ends. The CDR3 has 16 amino acids. The DNA of the CDR3 is TGCGCCAGCAGCTGGGGGCCCAGAGATAGCAATCAGCCCCAGCATTTT. This translates into CASSWGPRDSNQPQHF.

This chain uses TRBV7-9 with TRBJ1-5; TRBD1 is a possible D gene (6 bases). V was clipped by 1 base and J by 4 bases, with 11 bases between them. The CDR3 runs 15 residues. Per germline, CDR1 SEHNR and CDR2 FQNEAQ (reference sequence). CDR3 DNA: TGTGCCAGCAGCTTAGATGGACAGTCAAATCAGCCCCAGCATTTT. Protein sequence: CASSLDGQSNQPQHF.

In this sample, this clonotype turned up a few times. The chain combines TRBV7-9 with TRBJ2-7, with D perhaps given as TRBD1 or TRBD2 (6 bases each). V lost 8 bases, J lost 1 base, and 12 bases lay in between. Germline V gene lookup returns CDR1 SEHNR and CDR2 FQNEAQ (reference sequence). The CDR3 contains 13 residues. CDR3 nucleotide sequence: TGTGCCAGCGGAACGGGGGCGTCCTACGAGCAGTACTTC. Translated, it gives CASGTGASYEQYF.

This chain's CDR3 is CASSQKRGGYEQYF. DNA for the CDR3: TGCGCCAGCAGCCAAAAGCGGGGGGGCTACGAGCAGTACTTC. This chain uses TRBV4-1 with TRBJ2-7; 10 positions agree with TRBD2. The junction had 1 base not matched to a gene; V was cut back by 2 bases and J by 3 bases. The CDR3 runs 14 residues. Germline V lookup: CDR1 MGHRA, CDR2 YSYEKL.

CDR3 coding DNA: TGTGCCAGCAGCTTAACCTACCCCAATGAGCAGTTCTTC. This gives the protein CASSLTYPNEQFF. The chain joins TRBV7-6 to TRBJ2-1; D ambiguous. The V end lost 2 bases, the J end lost 6 bases, and 8 bases lay between the germline ends. This CDR3 region has 13 residues. Germline V lookup: CDR1 SGHVS, CDR2 FNYEAQ.

The chain employs TRBV12-3 or TRBV12-4 and TRBJ2-1, with 15 bases fitting TRBD2. The junction had 9 bases not matched to a gene; V was cut back by 6 bases and J by 0 bases. The CDR3 is 19 residues long. The CDR3 DNA is TGTGCCAGCAGACCGGGACTAGCGGGGGGCGCAAGCTCCTACAATGAGCAGTTCTTC. Translation gives CASRPGLAGGASSYNEQFF.

This clonotype has only a few counts. This rearrangement joins TRBV11-2 to TRBJ1-1; 7 bases are a match to TRBD1. Germline V gene sequence: CDR1 SGHAT, CDR2 FQNNGV. The V segment lost 6 bases and the J segment 1 base; nucleotides outside the gene matches: 8. CDR3 length: 15 amino acids. The CDR3 spells CASRTTGWENTEAFF. The DNA of the CDR3 is TGTGCCAGCAGGACGACAGGGTGGGAGAACACTGAAGCTTTCTTT. The full variable domain, its missing parts supplied by reference TRBV11-2 and TRBJ1-1, is EAGVAQSPRYKIIEKRQSVAFWCNPISGHATLYWYQQILGQGPKLLIQFQNNGVVDDSQLPKDRFSAERLKGVDSTLKIQPAKLEDSAVYLCASRTTGWENTEAFFGQGTRLTVV.

V and J are TRBV3-1 and TRBJ1-2, with D unclear. Germline V gene data show CDR1 as LGHDT and CDR2 as YNNKEL (reference sequence). The CDR3 spans 17 residues. V was pared by 0 bases and J by 2 bases, with 16 bases between. DNA for the CDR3: TGTGCCAGCAGCCAAGATCGGTTCGGTGTGCGGAACTATGGCTACACCTTC. Its translation is CASSQDRFGVRNYGYTF.

This clonotype was seen more than once but under ten times. The CDR3 sequence: CASSPQAWAATEAFF. The CDR3, as DNA: TGTGCCAGCAGCCCGCAGGCGTGGGCTGCCACTGAAGCTTTCTTT. The J gene is TRBJ1-1, the V gene TRBV7-2; D is undetermined. The CDR3 extends over 15 amino acids. Trimming left V 5 bases short and J 4 bases short, with 17 bases between. Germline V lookup: CDR1 SGHTA, CDR2 FQGNSA. Drawing the rest from reference TRBV7-2 and TRBJ1-1, the complete variable domain is GAGVSQSPSNKVTEKGKDVELRCDPISGHTALYWYRQSLGQGLEFLIYFQGNSAPDKSGLPSDRFSAERTGGSVSTLTIQRTQQEDSAVYLCASSPQAWAATEAFFGQGTRLTVV.

This clonotype was seen more than once but under ten times. The chain combines TRBV7-9 with TRBJ2-1; D is perhaps TRBD2 (6 bases). Per the germline V gene, CDR1 is SEHNR and CDR2 is FQNEAQ (reference sequence). V was trimmed by 3 bases and J by 4 bases, leaving 22 bases between them. The CDR3 is 18 residues long. CDR3 residues: CASSLGLTLGLAYNEQFF. The CDR3 region has the DNA TGTGCCAGCAGCTTGGGGCTCACCCTGGGACTCGCTTACAATGAGCAGTTCTTC.

A word on this clonotype: A much larger clone sits a single nucleotide away, making a read error possible. The V and J genes are TRBV7-2 and TRBJ2-6; TRBD1 agrees at 9 bases. The CDR3 runs 15 residues. V trimming: 9 bases; J trimming: 2 bases; junction bases outside the gene matches: 5. Germline V lookup: CDR1 SGHTA, CDR2 FQGNSA. The CDR3 sequence: CARSRQGAGANVLTF. As DNA, the CDR3 is TGTGCCAGGAGCCGACAGGGGGCTGGGGCCAACGTCCTGACTTTC.

Comments on this clonotype: One end of the junction varies from germline; a read error may be responsible. V gene TRBV12-3 or TRBV12-4 combines with J gene TRBJ2-1; the match to TRBD2 covers 10 bases. The CDR3 is 18 residues long. CDR3 nucleotide sequence: TGTGCCGGCAGTTCATTTACCCTTCGAGCGGGGGGGCCACATGAGCAGTTCTTC. Translation gives CAGSSFTLRAGGPHEQFF.

The table lists this clonotype with a few counts. The chain couples TRBV20-1 to TRBJ2-1; TRBD2 agrees at 9 bases. The CDR3 consists of 14 residues. The germline V gene encodes CDR1 DFQATT and CDR2 SNEGSKA (reference sequence). V was clipped by 3 bases and J by 8 bases; unmatched bases: 8. The CDR3 is CSARTGTSTDEQFF. The CDR3 bases are TGCAGTGCTAGGACCGGGACTAGCACCGATGAGCAGTTCTTC.

In this sample, this clonotype turned up a few times. The genes are TRBV6-2 or TRBV6-3 and TRBJ1-1, with 7 bases that match TRBD1. V dropped 6 bases and J dropped 7; count of bases not matched to a gene: 14. This CDR3 region has 15 residues. Germline V lookup: CDR1 MNHEY, CDR2 SVGEGT. Written as DNA, the CDR3 is TGTGCCAGCAGCTCCCTACAGGGGAATAGTGGTGAAGCTTTCTTT. This codes for CASSSLQGNSGEAFF.

In this sample, this clonotype turned up a few times. V gene TRBV11-2 combines with J gene TRBJ2-1, with D perhaps matching TRBD1 (6 bases). Germline CDR1 and CDR2: SGHAT and FQNNGV. Trimming removed 0 bases from V and 5 bases from J, with 14 bases in between. CDR3 length equals 16 residues. The DNA for the CDR3 is TGTGCCAGCAGCTTAGACGGCAGGGGCCTTCACAATGAGCAGTTCTTC. Its translation: CASSLDGRGLHNEQFF.

On this clonotype itself: It may be a read error: a sequence one base away is much more abundant. This chain connects TRBV7-8 to TRBJ1-1; D gene uncertain. CDR1 SGHVS and CDR2 FQNEAQ come from the germline V gene. The CDR3 totals 15 residues. The CDR3 coding sequence is TGTGCCATCAGCCAAGGACGGTTCATGAACACTGAAGCTTTCTTT. Its protein product is CAISQGRFMNTEAFF.

V is TRBV7-3 and J is TRBJ2-4, with D perhaps matching TRBD2 (6 bases). CDR3 length equals 16 residues. CDR1 SGHTA and CDR2 FQGTGA come from the germline V gene. The germline V and J ends were trimmed by 2 bases and 0 bases, with 11 bases remaining between them. This chain's CDR3 is CASSLGGGVAKNIQYF. As DNA, the CDR3 is TGTGCCAGCAGCTTAGGAGGAGGGGTAGCCAAAAACATTCAGTACTTC. Filled out from reference TRBV7-3 and TRBJ2-4, the complete variable domain reads GAGVSQTPSNKVTEKGKYVELRCDPISGHTALYWYRQSLGQGPEFLIYFQGTGAADDSGLPNDRFFAVRPEGSVSTLKIQRTERGDSAVYLCASSLGGGVAKNIQYFGAGTRLSVL.

This chain joins TRBV3-1 and TRBJ1-6, with 12 bases identical to TRBD1. The trim removed 4 bases at V and 5 bases at J, leaving 12 bases unmatched. The V gene's germline CDR1 is LGHDT and CDR2 YNNKEL (reference sequence). This CDR3 is built from 19 residues. The DNA of the CDR3 is TGTGCCAGCAGCCGGACGACCGGGACAGGGGGCAGTCATAATTCACCCCTCCACTTT. It translates to CASSRTTGTGGSHNSPLHF.